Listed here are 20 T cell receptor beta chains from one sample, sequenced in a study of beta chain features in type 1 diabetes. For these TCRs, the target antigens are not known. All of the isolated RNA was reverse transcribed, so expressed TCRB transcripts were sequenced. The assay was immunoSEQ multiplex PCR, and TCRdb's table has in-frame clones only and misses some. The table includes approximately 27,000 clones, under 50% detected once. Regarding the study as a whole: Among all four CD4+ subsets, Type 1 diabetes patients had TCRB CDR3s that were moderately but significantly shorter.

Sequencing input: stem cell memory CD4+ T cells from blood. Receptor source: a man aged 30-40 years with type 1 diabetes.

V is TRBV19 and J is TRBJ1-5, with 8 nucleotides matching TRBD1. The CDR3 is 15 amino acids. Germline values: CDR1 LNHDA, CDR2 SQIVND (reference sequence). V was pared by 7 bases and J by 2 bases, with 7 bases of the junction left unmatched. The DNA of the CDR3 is TGTGCCAGTACTGTGGACAGGGCAGGCAATCAGCCCCAGCATTTT. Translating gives CASTVDRAGNQPQHF.

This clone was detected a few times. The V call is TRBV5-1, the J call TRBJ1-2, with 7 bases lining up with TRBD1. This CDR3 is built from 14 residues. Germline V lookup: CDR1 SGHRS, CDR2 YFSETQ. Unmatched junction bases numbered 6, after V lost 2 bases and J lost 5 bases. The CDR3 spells CASSFPGQPYGYTF. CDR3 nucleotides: TGCGCCAGCAGCTTCCCGGGACAGCCATATGGCTACACCTTC.

The CDR3 loop is CASSSGTSESTDTQYF. For the CDR3, the DNA is TGCGCCAGCAGCTCCGGGACTAGCGAGAGCACAGATACGCAGTATTTT. The chain joins TRBV5-1 to TRBJ2-3, with 10 nucleotides matching TRBD2. The CDR3 has 16 amino acids. Germline values: CDR1 SGHRS, CDR2 YFSETQ. V lost 3 bases and J lost 0; bases outside the gene matches: 4.

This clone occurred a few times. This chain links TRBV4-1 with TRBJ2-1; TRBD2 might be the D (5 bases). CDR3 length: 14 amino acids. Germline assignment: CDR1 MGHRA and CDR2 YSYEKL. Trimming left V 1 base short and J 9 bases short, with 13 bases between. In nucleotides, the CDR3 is TGCGCCAGCAGCCAAGTACTAGTTACTACTGAGCAGTTCTTC. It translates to CASSQVLVTTEQFF.

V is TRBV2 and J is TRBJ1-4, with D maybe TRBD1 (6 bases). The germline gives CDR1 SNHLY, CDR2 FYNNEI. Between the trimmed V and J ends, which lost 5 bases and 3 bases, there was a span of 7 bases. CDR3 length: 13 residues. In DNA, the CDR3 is TGTGCCAGCAGTACAGGGTCTAATGAAAAACTGTTTTTT. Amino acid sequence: CASSTGSNEKLFF.

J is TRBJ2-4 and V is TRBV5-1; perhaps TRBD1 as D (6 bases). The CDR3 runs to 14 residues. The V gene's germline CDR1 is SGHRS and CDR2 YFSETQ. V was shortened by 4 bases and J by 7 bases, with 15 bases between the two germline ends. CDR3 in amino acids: CASSVQGSGNIQYF. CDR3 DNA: TGCGCCAGCAGCGTGCAGGGGTCGGGCAACATTCAGTACTTC.

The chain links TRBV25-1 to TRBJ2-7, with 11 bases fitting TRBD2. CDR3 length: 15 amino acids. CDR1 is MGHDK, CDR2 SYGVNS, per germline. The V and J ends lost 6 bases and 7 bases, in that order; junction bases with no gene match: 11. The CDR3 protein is CASRDSGGAGREQYF. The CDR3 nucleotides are TGTGCCAGCAGGGATAGCGGGGGGGCGGGGCGTGAGCAGTACTTC.

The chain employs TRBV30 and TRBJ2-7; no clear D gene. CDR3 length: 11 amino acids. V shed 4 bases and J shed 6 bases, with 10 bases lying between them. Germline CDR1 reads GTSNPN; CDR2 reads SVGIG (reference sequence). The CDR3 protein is CAWKQSGEQYF. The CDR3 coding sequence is TGTGCCTGGAAGCAGTCGGGCGAGCAGTACTTC. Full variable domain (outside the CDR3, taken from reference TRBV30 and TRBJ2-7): SQTIHQWPATLVQPVGSPLSLECTVEGTSNPNLYWYRQAAGRGLQLLFYSVGIGQISSEVPQNLSASRPQDRQFILSSKKLLLSDSGFYLCAWKQSGEQYFGPGTRLTVT.

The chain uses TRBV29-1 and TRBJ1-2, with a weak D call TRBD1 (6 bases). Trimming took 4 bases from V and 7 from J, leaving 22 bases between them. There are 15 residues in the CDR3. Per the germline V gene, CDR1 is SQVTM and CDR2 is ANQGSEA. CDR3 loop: CSVALHGGQFSGYTF. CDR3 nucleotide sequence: TGCAGCGTTGCCCTCCACGGGGGGCAGTTCTCTGGCTACACCTTC.

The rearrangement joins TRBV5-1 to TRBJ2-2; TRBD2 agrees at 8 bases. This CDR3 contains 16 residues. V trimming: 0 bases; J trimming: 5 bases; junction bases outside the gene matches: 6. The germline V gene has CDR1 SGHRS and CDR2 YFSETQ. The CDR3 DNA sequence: TGCGCCAGCAGCTTGGATCCAGCGGGGGCTACCGGGGAGCTGTTTTTT. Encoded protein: CASSLDPAGATGELFF.

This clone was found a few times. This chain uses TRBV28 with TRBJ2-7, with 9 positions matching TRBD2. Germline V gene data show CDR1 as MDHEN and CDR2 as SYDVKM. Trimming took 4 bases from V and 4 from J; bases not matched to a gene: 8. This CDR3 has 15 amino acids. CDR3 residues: CASSSVEAGGYEQYF. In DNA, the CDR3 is TGTGCCAGCAGTTCGGTAGAAGCGGGAGGTTACGAGCAGTACTTC.

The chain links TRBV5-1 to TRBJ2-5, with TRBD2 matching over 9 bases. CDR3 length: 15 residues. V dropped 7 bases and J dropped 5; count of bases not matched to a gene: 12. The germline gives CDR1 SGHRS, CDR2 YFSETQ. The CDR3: CASVPAGGSGETQYF. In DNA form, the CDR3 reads TGCGCCAGCGTCCCCGCGGGGGGGTCCGGTGAGACCCAGTACTTC.

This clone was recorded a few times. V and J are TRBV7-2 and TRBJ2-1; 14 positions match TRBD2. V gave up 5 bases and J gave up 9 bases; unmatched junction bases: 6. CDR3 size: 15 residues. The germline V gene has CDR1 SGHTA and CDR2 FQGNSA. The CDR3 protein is CASSPGLAGVSEQFF. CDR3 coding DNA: TGTGCCAGCAGCCCGGGACTAGCGGGAGTGAGTGAGCAGTTCTTC.

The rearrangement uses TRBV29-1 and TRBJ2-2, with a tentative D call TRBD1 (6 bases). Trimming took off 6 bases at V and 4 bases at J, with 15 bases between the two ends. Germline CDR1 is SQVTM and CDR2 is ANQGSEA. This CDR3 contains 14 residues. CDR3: CSVVVRGRTGELFF. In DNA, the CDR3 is TGCAGCGTCGTGGTCAGGGGCCGCACCGGGGAGCTGTTTTTT.

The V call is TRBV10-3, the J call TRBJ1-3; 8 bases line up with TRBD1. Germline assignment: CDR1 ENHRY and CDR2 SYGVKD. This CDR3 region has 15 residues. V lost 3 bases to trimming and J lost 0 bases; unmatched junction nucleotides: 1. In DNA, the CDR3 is TGTGCCATCAGTGAAGGGACAGGCTCTGGAAACACCATATATTTT. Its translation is CAISEGTGSGNTIYF.

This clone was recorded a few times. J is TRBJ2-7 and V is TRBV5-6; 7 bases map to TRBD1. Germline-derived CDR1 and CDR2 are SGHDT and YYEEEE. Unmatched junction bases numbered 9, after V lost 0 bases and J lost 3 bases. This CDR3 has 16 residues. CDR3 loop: CASSLGAGGISYEQYF. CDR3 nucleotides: TGTGCCAGCAGCTTGGGGGCAGGGGGTATCAGCTACGAGCAGTACTTC.

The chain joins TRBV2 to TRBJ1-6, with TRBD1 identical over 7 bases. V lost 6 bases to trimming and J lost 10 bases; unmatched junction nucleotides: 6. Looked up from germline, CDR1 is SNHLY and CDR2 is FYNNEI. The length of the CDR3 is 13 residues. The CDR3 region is CASRRQGESPLHF. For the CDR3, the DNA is TGTGCCAGCAGGAGGCAGGGGGAGTCACCCCTCCACTTT.

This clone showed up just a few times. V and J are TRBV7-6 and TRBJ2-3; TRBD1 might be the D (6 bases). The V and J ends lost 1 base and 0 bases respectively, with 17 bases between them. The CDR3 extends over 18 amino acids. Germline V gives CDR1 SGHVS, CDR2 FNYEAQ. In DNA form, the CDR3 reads TGTGCCAGCAGCTTAGTAGCGCCGACAGGCCCGAGCACAGATACGCAGTATTTT. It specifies CASSLVAPTGPSTDTQYF.

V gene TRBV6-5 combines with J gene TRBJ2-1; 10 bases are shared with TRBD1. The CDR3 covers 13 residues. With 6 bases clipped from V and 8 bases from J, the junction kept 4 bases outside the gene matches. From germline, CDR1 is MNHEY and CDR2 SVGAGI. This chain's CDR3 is CASRPGTGDEQFF. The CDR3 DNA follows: TGTGCCAGCAGACCCGGGACAGGGGATGAGCAGTTCTTC.

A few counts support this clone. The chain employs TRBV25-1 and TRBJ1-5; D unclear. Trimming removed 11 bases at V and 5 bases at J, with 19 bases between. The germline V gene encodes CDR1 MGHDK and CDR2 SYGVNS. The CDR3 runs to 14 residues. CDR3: CAGPREQRYQPQHF. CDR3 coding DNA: TGTGCCGGTCCCCGTGAGCAGAGGTATCAGCCCCAGCATTTT.